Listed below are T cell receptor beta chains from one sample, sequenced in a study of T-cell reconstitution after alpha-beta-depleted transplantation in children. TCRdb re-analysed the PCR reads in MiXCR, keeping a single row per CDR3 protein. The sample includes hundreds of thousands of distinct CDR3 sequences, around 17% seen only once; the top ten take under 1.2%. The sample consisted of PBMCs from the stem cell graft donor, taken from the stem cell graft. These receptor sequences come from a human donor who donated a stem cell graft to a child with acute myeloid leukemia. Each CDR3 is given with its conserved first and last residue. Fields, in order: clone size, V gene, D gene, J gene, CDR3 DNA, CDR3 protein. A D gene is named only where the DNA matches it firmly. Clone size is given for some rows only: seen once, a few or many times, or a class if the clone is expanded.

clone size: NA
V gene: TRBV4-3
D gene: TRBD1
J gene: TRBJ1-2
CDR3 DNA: TGCGCCAGCAGCCAAGATCGGGACAGGAAAGGCTACACCTTC
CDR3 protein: CASSQDRDRKGYTF

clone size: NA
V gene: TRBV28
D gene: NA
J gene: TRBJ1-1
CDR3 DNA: TGTGCCAGCAGCCCCGGGGTCGTCTCCGAAGCTTTCTTT
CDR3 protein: CASSPGVVSEAFF

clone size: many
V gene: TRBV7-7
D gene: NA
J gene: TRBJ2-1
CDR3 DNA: TGTGCCAGCAGCCCTGCCGGAAGCAATGAGCAGTTCTTC
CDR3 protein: CASSPAGSNEQFF

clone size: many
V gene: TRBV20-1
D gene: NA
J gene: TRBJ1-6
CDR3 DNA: TGCAGTAGGGGGGCAACGGGTTCACCCCTCCACTTT
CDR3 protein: CSRGATGSPLHF

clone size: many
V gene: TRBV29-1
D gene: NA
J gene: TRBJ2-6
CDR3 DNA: TGCAGCGTTGAAGGGATCACCTCTGGGGCCAACGTCCTGACTTTC
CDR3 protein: CSVEGITSGANVLTF

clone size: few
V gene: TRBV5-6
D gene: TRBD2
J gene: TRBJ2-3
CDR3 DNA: TGTGCCAGCAGCTGGACTAGCTCAACAGATACGCAGTATTTT
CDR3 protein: CASSWTSSTDTQYF

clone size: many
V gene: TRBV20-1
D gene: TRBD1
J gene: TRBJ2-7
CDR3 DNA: TGCAGTGCTTCTTGGAACAGGGGAGCCTACGAGCAGTACTTC
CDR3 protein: CSASWNRGAYEQYF

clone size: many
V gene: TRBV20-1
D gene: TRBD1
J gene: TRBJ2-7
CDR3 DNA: TGCAGTGCTAGAGATAGACAGGGGAGCCAAAAAGGCTCCTACGAGCAGTACTTC
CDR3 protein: CSARDRQGSQKGSYEQYF

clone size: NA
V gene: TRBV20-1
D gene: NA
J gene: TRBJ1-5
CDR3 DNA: TGCAGTGCTAGCTCTACAACAAATCAGCCCCAGCATTTT
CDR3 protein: CSASSTTNQPQHF

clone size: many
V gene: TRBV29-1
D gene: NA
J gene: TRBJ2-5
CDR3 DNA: TGCAGCGTCGCCAGGGTTCAGGGGACCCAGTACTTC
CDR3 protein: CSVARVQGTQYF

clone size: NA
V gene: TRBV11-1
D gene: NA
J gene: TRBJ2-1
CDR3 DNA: TGTGCCAGCAGCCGCCTTCGGGGATTTTACAATGAGCAGTTCTTC
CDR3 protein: CASSRLRGFYNEQFF

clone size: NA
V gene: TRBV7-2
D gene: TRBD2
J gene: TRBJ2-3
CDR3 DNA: TGTGCCAGCAGCTTAGCTAGCGGGGGGGATACGCAGTATTTT
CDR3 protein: CASSLASGGDTQYF

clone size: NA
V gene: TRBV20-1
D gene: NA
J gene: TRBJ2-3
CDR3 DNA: TGCAGTGCTAGACGGGAGTCCACAGATACGCAGTATTTT
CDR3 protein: CSARRESTDTQYF

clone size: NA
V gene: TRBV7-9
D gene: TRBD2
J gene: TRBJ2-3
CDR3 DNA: TGTGCCAGCAGCCGGGGGGGGCGTTCTAGCACAGATACGCAGTATTTT
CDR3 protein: CASSRGGRSSTDTQYF

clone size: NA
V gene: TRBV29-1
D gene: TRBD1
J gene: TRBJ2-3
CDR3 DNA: TGCAGCGTTCGGACAGGGGAGGTGACAGATACGCAGTATTTT
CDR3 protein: CSVRTGEVTDTQYF

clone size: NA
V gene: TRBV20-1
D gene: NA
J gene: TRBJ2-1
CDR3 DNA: TGCAGTGCTCCCGGGGAAAGCGACTACAATGAGCAGTTCTTC
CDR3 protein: CSAPGESDYNEQFF

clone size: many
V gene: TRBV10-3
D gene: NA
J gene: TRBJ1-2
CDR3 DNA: TGTGCCATCAGTGAGTCAGCCGGATACTATGGCTACACCTTC
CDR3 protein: CAISESAGYYGYTF

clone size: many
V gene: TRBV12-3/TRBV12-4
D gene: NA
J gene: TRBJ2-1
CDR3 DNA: TGTGCCAGCAGTCAAGGACTGATTGAGCAGTTCTTC
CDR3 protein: CASSQGLIEQFF

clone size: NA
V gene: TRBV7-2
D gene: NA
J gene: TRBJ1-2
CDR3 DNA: TGTGCCAGCAGCTTTATCGGGAACTATGGCTACACCTTC
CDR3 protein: CASSFIGNYGYTF

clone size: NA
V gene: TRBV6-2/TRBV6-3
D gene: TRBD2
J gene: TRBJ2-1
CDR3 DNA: TGTGCCAGCATGAGTTCGGTCGGACTAGCGAATAACAATGAGCAGTTCTTC
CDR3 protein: CASMSSVGLANNNEQFF

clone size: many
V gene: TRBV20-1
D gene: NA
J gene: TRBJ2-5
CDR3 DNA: TGCAGTGCTAGAGGAGAGGACATCGGGACCCGGTACTTC
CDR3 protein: CSARGEDIGTRYF

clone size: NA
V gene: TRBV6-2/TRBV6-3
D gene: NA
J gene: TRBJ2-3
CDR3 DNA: TGTGCCAGCAGCATACGTTTTGGGTCCGCAGATACGCAGTATTTT
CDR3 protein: CASSIRFGSADTQYF

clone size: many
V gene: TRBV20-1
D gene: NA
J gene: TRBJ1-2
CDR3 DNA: TGCAGTGCCCTTTGGACCAAAATAGACTATGGCTACACCTTC
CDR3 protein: CSALWTKIDYGYTF

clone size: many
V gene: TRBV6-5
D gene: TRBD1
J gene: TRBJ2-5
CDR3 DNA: TGTGCCACCATCCGGGACAGGGGTTTCAGGGAGACCCAGTACTTC
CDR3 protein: CATIRDRGFRETQYF

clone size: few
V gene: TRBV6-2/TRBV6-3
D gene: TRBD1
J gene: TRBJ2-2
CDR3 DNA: TGTGCCAGCAGCGTCACCGGGACAGGGAACACCGGGGAGCTGTTTTTT
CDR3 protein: CASSVTGTGNTGELFF

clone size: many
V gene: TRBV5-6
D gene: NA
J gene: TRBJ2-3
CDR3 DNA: TGTGCCAGCAGCTTAATTCGAGCAGATACGCAGTATTTT
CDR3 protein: CASSLIRADTQYF

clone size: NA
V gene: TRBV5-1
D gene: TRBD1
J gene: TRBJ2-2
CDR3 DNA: TGCGCCAGCAGCTTGAGGGGGCCAGCGAACACCGGGGAGCTGTTTTTT
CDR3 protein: CASSLRGPANTGELFF

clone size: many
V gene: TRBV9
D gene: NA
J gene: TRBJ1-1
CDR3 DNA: TGTGCCAGCAGCGTAGGCGGGGACACTGAAGCTTTCTTT
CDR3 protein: CASSVGGDTEAFF

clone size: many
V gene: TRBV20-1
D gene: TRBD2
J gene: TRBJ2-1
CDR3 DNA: TGCAGTGCTAGAGTACTAGCGGGGGGCCAAAGCTCCTACAATGAGCAGTTCTTC
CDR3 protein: CSARVLAGGQSSYNEQFF

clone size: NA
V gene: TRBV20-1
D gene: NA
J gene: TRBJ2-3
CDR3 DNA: TGCAGTGCTAGTGTTTACAGTACGGGCGGGGGCCTCAGCACAGATACGCAGTATTTT
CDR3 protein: CSASVYSTGGGLSTDTQYF

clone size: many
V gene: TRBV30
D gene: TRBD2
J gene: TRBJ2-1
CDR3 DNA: TGTGCCTGGAGTGGGTGGACAGCGGGGGGTTTGAGCTCCTACAATGAGCAGTTCTTC
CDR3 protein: CAWSGWTAGGLSSYNEQFF

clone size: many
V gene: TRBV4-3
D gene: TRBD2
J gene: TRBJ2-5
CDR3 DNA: TGCGCCAGCAGCCAAGAAGGAGGACTAGCGGGGATTCAAGAGACCCAGTACTTC
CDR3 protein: CASSQEGGLAGIQETQYF

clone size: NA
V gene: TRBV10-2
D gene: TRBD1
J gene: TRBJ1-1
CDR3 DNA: TGCGCCAGCAGTGTTGCAGGGGGTGTTGAAGCTTTCTTT
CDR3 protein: CASSVAGGVEAFF

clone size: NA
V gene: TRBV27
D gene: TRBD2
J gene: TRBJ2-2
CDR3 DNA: TGTGCCAGCCGGAATAGCGGGGTAACCGGGGAGCTGTTTTTT
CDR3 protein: CASRNSGVTGELFF

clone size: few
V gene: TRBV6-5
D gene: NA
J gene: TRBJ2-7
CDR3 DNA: TGTGCCAGCAGCCGGGGTCACGAGCAGTACTTC
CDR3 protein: CASSRGHEQYF

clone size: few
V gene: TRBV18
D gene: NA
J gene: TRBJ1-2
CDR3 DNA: TGTGCCAGCTCGTCCGTCAGTGCTGGCTATGGCTACACCTTC
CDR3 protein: CASSSVSAGYGYTF

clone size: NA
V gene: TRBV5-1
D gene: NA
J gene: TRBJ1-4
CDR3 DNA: TGCGCCAGCAGCTTGATGGTCGGCGGCGGAAATGAAAAACTGTTTTTT
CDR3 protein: CASSLMVGGGNEKLFF

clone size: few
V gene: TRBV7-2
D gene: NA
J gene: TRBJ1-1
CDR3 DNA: TGTGCCAGCAGCTTAGACGCGGGTCGGGAAGCTTTCTTT
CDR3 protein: CASSLDAGREAFF

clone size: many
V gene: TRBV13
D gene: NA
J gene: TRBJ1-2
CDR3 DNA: TGTGCCAGCAGCTTTTACTATGGCTACACCTTC
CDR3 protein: CASSFYYGYTF

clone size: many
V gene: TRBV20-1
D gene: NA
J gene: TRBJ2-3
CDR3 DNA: TGCAGTGTAGCGGCGATGGGCACAGATACGCAGTATTTT
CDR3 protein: CSVAAMGTDTQYF

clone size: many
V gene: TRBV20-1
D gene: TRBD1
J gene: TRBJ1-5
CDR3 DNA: TGCAGTGCTAGGCAGGGGGCAGGTCAGCCCCAGCATTTT
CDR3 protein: CSARQGAGQPQHF

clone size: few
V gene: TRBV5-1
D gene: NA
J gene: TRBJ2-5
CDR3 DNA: TGCGCCAGCAGCCGGGCAGCGGGAGAGACCCAGTACTTC
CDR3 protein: CASSRAAGETQYF

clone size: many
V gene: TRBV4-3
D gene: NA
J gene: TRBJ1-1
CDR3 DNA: TGCGCCAGCAGCCAAGGCCTGAGGAACACTGAAGCTTTCTTT
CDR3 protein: CASSQGLRNTEAFF

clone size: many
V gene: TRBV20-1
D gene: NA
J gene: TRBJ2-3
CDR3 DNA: TGCAGTGCTCCCGGGACTTTCACAGATACGCAGTATTTT
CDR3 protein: CSAPGTFTDTQYF

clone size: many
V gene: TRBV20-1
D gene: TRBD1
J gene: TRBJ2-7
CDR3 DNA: TGCAGTGCTAGAGACACAAGGACAGGGGGCACCGAGCAGTACTTC
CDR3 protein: CSARDTRTGGTEQYF

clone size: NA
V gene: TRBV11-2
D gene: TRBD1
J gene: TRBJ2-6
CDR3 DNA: TGTGCCAGCAGCATCGACAGGGGGCTTCCTGGGGCCAACGTCCTGACTTTC
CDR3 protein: CASSIDRGLPGANVLTF

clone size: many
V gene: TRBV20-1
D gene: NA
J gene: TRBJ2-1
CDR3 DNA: TGCAGTGCTAGTGAGGGTACTGAGCAGTTCTTC
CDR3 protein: CSASEGTEQFF

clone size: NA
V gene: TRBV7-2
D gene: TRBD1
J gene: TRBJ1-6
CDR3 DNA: TGTGCCAGCAGCCGCCGGGACAGGGACTATAATTCACCCCTCCACTTT
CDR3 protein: CASSRRDRDYNSPLHF

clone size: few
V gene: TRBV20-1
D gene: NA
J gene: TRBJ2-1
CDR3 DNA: TGCAGTGCTAGCAATGCCTTAGCTCTGTACGATGAGCAGTTCTTC
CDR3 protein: CSASNALALYDEQFF